This is a list of T cell receptor beta chains from one sample in a study of CD8+ T cells in alopecia areata. This table comes from immunoSEQ multiplex PCR, and its TCRdb copy is limited to in-frame clones, with some not included. The repertoire holds 70,000 or so clones, approximately 30% seen once, with 14% to 15% in the top ten. The sample in question was CD8+ T cells sorted from blood, obtained at week 4, from a patient treated with tofacitinib. These receptors came from a human donor with alopecia areata. Each CDR3 is given with its conserved first and last residue. The order of the fields is D gene, J gene, V gene, clone size, CDR3 protein, CDR3 DNA. The D gene is left open where the match is weak. Size is stated for part of the rows, as once, few or many counts, or as a class when the clone is expanded.

TRBD2	TRBJ2-7	TRBV9	NA	CASSPTGGGPSYEQYF	TGTGCCAGCAGCCCTACTGGGGGGGGTCCGTCCTACGAGCAGTACTTC
TRBD2	TRBJ2-7	TRBV30	NA	CAWSGGVAGVHPYEQYF	TGTGCCTGGAGTGGTGGAGTAGCGGGAGTTCACCCCTACGAGCAGTACTTC
NA	TRBJ1-2	TRBV7-6	NA	CASSTRGAHGYTF	TGTGCCAGCAGCACTCGCGGGGCACATGGCTACACCTTC
NA	TRBJ1-5	TRBV4-1	many	CASSQEGNSNQPQHF	TGCGCCAGCAGCCAAGAAGGAAATAGCAATCAGCCCCAGCATTTT
NA	TRBJ2-7	TRBV6-1	many	CASSDYYEQYF	TGTGCCAGCAGTGATTACTACGAGCAGTACTTC
NA	TRBJ2-1	TRBV9	few	CASSVGASSYNEQFF	TGTGCCAGCAGCGTAGGCGCGAGCTCCTACAATGAGCAGTTCTTC
NA	TRBJ2-2	TRBV7-9	NA	CASSLARAGELFF	TGTGCCAGCAGCCTTGCCAGGGCCGGGGAGCTGTTTTTT
TRBD1	TRBJ1-5	TRBV4-1	few	CASSQDRRQGLRPQHF	TGCGCCAGCAGCCAAGATCGGAGACAGGGTTTACGGCCCCAGCATTTT
TRBD2	TRBJ2-2	TRBV6-5	NA	CASSFDVSGITGELFF	TGTGCCAGCAGTTTTGACGTTAGCGGGATAACCGGGGAGCTGTTTTTT
NA	TRBJ2-7	TRBV29-1	NA	CSVGTNSGYEQYF	TGCAGCGTCGGGACAAACTCGGGCTACGAGCAGTACTTC
NA	TRBJ1-5	TRBV4-1	few	CASSLGVGSNQPQHF	TGCGCCAGCAGCTTGGGTGTGGGTAGCAATCAGCCCCAGCATTTT
TRBD2	TRBJ2-3	TRBV29-1	NA	CSVVREGLDTQYF	TGCAGCGTTGTGCGGGAGGGGTTGGATACGCAGTATTTT
TRBD1	TRBJ1-2	TRBV25-1	NA	CAITGEVGYTF	TGTGCCATAACAGGGGAGGTTGGCTACACCTTC
TRBD2	TRBJ2-5	TRBV29-1	NA	CSVASGVNQETQYF	TGCAGCGTCGCTAGCGGAGTGAACCAAGAGACCCAGTACTTC
NA	TRBJ1-5	TRBV30	NA	CAWSVRRGGASFQPQHF	TGTGCCTGGAGTGTACGGCGAGGGGGGGCTAGTTTCCAGCCCCAGCATTTT
NA	TRBJ2-7	TRBV29-1	NA	CSVVLGYGSYEQYF	TGCAGCGTTGTTTTAGGATACGGCTCCTACGAGCAGTACTTC
NA	TRBJ2-6	TRBV29-1	NA	CSVPWTSRSGANVLTF	TGCAGCGTTCCTTGGACGAGTCGCTCTGGGGCCAACGTCCTGACTTTC
NA	TRBJ2-2	TRBV9	few	CASSVDPGELFF	TGTGCCAGCAGCGTAGATCCCGGGGAGCTGTTTTTT
NA	TRBJ1-1	TRBV29-1	NA	CSVEVGPEAFF	TGCAGCGTTGAAGTGGGGCCTGAAGCTTTCTTT
TRBD1	TRBJ1-1	TRBV19	NA	CASSTPGQSVEAFF	TGTGCCAGTAGTACTCCGGGACAGAGCGTTGAAGCTTTCTTT
NA	TRBJ2-7	TRBV6-5	NA	CASSYRGTYEQYF	TGTGCCAGCAGTTACAGGGGCACCTACGAGCAGTACTTC
TRBD2	TRBJ2-3	TRBV4-1	NA	CASSQEVAGYTDTQYF	TGTGCCAGCAGCCAAGAAGTAGCGGGGTACACAGATACGCAGTATTTT
NA	TRBJ2-5	TRBV4-2	NA	CASSQEGGLQETQYF	TGTGCCAGCAGCCAGGAAGGGGGGCTTCAAGAGACCCAGTACTTC
TRBD1	TRBJ2-7	TRBV5-4	few	CASSSGPGQVYEQYF	TGTGCCAGCAGCTCCGGGCCGGGACAGGTCTACGAGCAGTACTTC
TRBD2	TRBJ2-7	TRBV5-1	NA	CASSPGLAGSYEQYF	TGCGCCAGCAGCCCGGGACTAGCGGGGTCCTACGAGCAGTACTTC
TRBD1	TRBJ2-7	TRBV27	NA	CASSAGTGAYEQYF	TGTGCCAGCAGTGCCGGGACAGGGGCCTACGAGCAGTACTTC
NA	TRBJ2-7	TRBV29-1	few	CSVGPSAPNEQYF	TGCAGCGTTGGTCCATCCGCGCCTAACGAGCAGTACTTC
NA	TRBJ1-5	TRBV15	NA	CATSRDKGIGQPQHF	TGTGCCACCAGCAGAGATAAGGGGATCGGGCAGCCCCAGCATTTT
TRBD2	TRBJ2-7	TRBV9	few	CASSATAGGIYEQYF	TGTGCCAGCAGCGCCACAGCGGGAGGGATCTACGAGCAGTACTTC
TRBD1	TRBJ1-5	TRBV28	NA	CASSYTGTGYSNQPQHF	TGTGCCAGCAGTTACACCGGGACAGGGTATAGCAATCAGCCCCAGCATTTT
NA	TRBJ1-2	TRBV2	once	CASSPSGSFYGYTF	TGTGCCAGCTCTCCGTCAGGGAGTTTTTATGGCTACACCTTC
NA	TRBJ2-1	TRBV29-1	few	CSAGGGVGWYNEQFF	TGCAGCGCCGGAGGGGGGGTTGGGTGGTACAATGAGCAGTTCTTC
NA	TRBJ1-5	TRBV2	NA	CASSDRAGNQPQHF	TGTGCCAGCAGTGACAGGGCAGGGAATCAGCCCCAGCATTTT
TRBD1	TRBJ2-6	TRBV29-1	few	CSARDRISGANVLTF	TGCAGCGCCCGGGACAGGATCTCTGGGGCCAACGTCCTGACTTTC
NA	TRBJ2-7	TRBV9	NA	CASSVGDRSYEQYF	TGTGCCAGCAGCGTAGGGGACCGCTCCTACGAGCAGTACTTC
NA	TRBJ2-6	TRBV29-1	once	CSAIDSSGANVLTF	TGCAGCGCTATAGACTCCTCTGGGGCCAACGTCCTGACTTTC
NA	TRBJ2-7	TRBV29-1	NA	CSVGRGSYEQYF	TGCAGCGTTGGGCGGGGTTCCTACGAGCAGTACTTC
NA	TRBJ2-7	TRBV4-1	few	CASSTGNEYEQYF	TGCGCCAGCAGTACCGGGAACGAATACGAGCAGTACTTC
NA	TRBJ1-1	TRBV6-5	NA	CASSSGGDTEAFF	TGTGCCAGCTCGAGCGGGGGGGACACTGAAGCTTTCTTT